Given below is one TCR beta chain in context. Its antigen is unknown. Within one base of it there is no much larger clone, and no base qualities were kept. This record comes from a study of OX40 agonist ivuxolimab in advanced cancers. In terms of the full investigation: Ivuxolimab, which targeted the costimulatory receptor OX40 (CD134), was an agonistic, fully human IgG2 monoclonal antibody. Intravenous ivuxolimab was administered to patients every 2 weeks at six dose levels: 0.01, 0.1, 0.3, 1.5, 3 and 10 mg/kg. Patients were allowed to have had prior anti-PD-1, anti-PD-L1 or anti-CTLA-4 therapy, and 30% to 50% of the dose-escalation patients had previously received checkpoint inhibitors. The point of sequencing TCRbeta in the periphery was to test whether ivuxolimab changed TCR sequence diversity and drove clonal T-cell expansion. Partial responses were achieved by three dose-escalation patients, of whom one had hepatocellular carcinoma and two had cutaneous melanoma. The paper covers the monotherapy dose-escalation part of the phase I ivuxolimab trial, which included N of about 50 patients. Of the approximately 50 dose-escalation patients, hepatocellular carcinoma was present in approximately 20, melanoma in about 15, renal cell carcinoma in 9 and head and neck cancer in 9. In the dose-escalation cohort, around four fifths of patients were male, and the mean age was roughly 60 years with a range of roughly 23 to 79.

Per the germline V gene, SGHDT is the CDR1 and YYEEEE is the CDR2. The CDR3 goes from the cysteine to the phenylalanine over 17 residues. Kept here is only the CDR3 DNA, which spans 51 bases and is read in frame from base 1. The junction shows trimming of 0 bases on V and 2 bases on J, and the gene matches do not reach 8 bases of it. Patients with a history of autoimmune disease or receiving systemic immunosuppression were excluded from the trial. Peripheral blood for TCR sequencing was collected from all dose cohorts at baseline, on cycle 4 day 1, and on cycle 7 day 1. The samples were taken from a phase I, first-in-human, multicenter, open-label dose-escalation trial of ivuxolimab. The trial enrolled adults with locally advanced or metastatic head and neck squamous cell, hepatocellular, melanoma or renal cell carcinoma. Before TCR sequencing, CD4+ and CD8+ T cells were separately sorted from peripheral blood.

Genomic DNA was extracted from sorted cells for sequencing of the TCRbeta CDR3 region. TCRbeta CDR3 regions were sequenced using the immunoSEQ Assay. What TCRdb holds here is the immuneACCESS table cut down to in-frame rearrangements. Part of the clones is not present; checked against another copy, under half of the missing clones reflect an unresolved V gene, and the others are unexplained. The sample contains around 14,000 clones, over 65% of them found a single time. The ten largest clones take up 35% to 40% of the sample. Broader findings and caveats from the paper: Low levels of normalized T-cell clonal expansion were also shown by some nonresponding patients. In the 0.1-3.0 mg/kg groups, partial responders were among the patients with the lowest normalized peripheral clonal expansion, particularly in CD8+ T cells. Antigen specificity was not determined for the clonally expanded peripheral T cells. After ivuxolimab, more expanded clones were found on average in CD8+ T cells than in CD4+ T cells. At doses from 0.1 to 3.0 mg/kg, clonal expansion was seen in both CD4+ and CD8+ blood T cells between baseline and week 6.

Recombination linked TRBV5-6 to TRBJ2-1, and 7 bases in between align with TRBD2. The clonotype comes from an adult with an advanced solid tumor such as melanoma, head and neck, liver or kidney cancer. This specimen consisted of CD4+ or CD8+ T cells sorted from blood, obtained in a trial of the OX40 agonist ivuxolimab. Read as DNA, the sequence is TGTGCCAGCAGCTTGGGAGCGGGAATGGCCCCCTACAATGAGCAGTTCTTC. Its coded protein is CASSLGAGMAPYNEQFF.